These 20 T cell receptor beta chains share one sample of origin, sequenced in a study of shared clonotypes between healthy human individuals. Sequenced by immunoSEQ multiplex PCR; TCRdb stores in-frame clones only, minus some. The sample lists about 2.4 million clones; more than 80% were seen once. Sequences were obtained from naive CD4+ T cells sorted from blood. Noted subset: CD45RA+ positively selected. Receptors originate from a man between 18 and 29 years old in good health.

The CDR3 here is CASSPLWQAIMNTEAFF. CDR3 coding DNA: TGTGCCAGTAGTCCCCTCTGGCAGGCGATCATGAACACTGAAGCTTTCTTT. The genes are TRBV19 and TRBJ1-1; no clear D gene. The CDR3 consists of 17 residues. Germline lookup yields CDR1 LNHDA and CDR2 SQIVND (reference sequence). V dropped 5 bases and J dropped 0 bases, with 19 bases sitting between them.

In this sample, this clone turned up a few times. The V gene is TRBV21-1, the J gene TRBJ1-1; the D call of TRBD1 is as the table states it, not checked on the DNA. TRBV21-1 is marked as a pseudogene. The CDR3 loop spans 14 amino acids. The CDR3 spells CASSKAQGRGEAFF. CDR3 DNA sequence: TGTGCCAGCAGCAAAGCGCAGGGCAGGGGTGAAGCTTTCTTT.

This clone was observed once. The chain recombines TRBV5-1 with TRBJ2-1; D not certain. The CDR3 totals 12 residues. The ends were cut back, 2 bases at V and 6 bases at J, with 6 bases in the middle. CDR1 is SGHRS and CDR2 is YFSETQ in the germline V gene. The CDR3 sequence is CASSFLTNEQFF. The CDR3, as DNA: TGCGCCAGCAGCTTCTTGACCAATGAGCAGTTCTTC.

Comments on this clone: Other DNA sequences in the same sample also yield this CDR3. The rearrangement links TRBV18 to TRBJ2-2; 9 nucleotides agree with TRBD1. V lost 3 bases to trimming and J lost 3 bases; unmatched junction nucleotides: 5. CDR3 length equals 16 residues. CDR1 is KGHSH and CDR2 is LQKENI in the germline V gene. CDR3 in amino acids: CASSPPGQGDTGELFF. Here the CDR3 DNA reads TGTGCCAGCTCACCCCCGGGACAGGGCGACACCGGGGAGCTGTTTTTT.

The rearrangement links TRBV5-4 to TRBJ2-3, with 7 bases fitting TRBD2. The CDR3 has 19 residues. Germline CDR1 and CDR2: SGHNT and YYREEE (reference sequence). V was clipped by 1 base and J by 0 bases; unmatched bases: 14. CDR3: CASSLRRPSSGASTDTQYF. The CDR3 coding sequence is TGTGCCAGCAGCTTGAGGCGCCCCTCTAGCGGCGCTAGCACAGATACGCAGTATTTT.

The rearrangement joins TRBV11-3 to TRBJ2-3, with a tentative D call TRBD2 (7 bases). The CDR3 has 15 residues. The germline CDR1 and CDR2 sequences are SGHNT and YENEEA. Trimming took off 1 base at V and 2 bases at J, with 10 bases between the two ends. The CDR3: CASSLAGGNTDTQYF. The DNA for the CDR3 is TGTGCCAGCAGCTTAGCGGGGGGCAACACAGATACGCAGTATTTT.

The chain couples TRBV7-9 to TRBJ1-6; D remains ambiguous. V was trimmed by 1 base and J by 10 bases, leaving 11 bases between them. The CDR3 is 14 amino acids. Germline CDR1 SEHNR, CDR2 FQNEAQ (reference sequence). The CDR3 DNA reads TGTGCCAGCAGCTTAGTCGAGGGTAGCTCACCCCTCCACTTT. It is translated as CASSLVEGSSPLHF.

Comments on this clone: At the DNA level, this CDR3 is encoded by other sequences in the same sample as well. The J gene is TRBJ1-4, the V gene TRBV18, with D unclear. V dropped 3 bases and J dropped 0 bases, with 5 bases sitting between them. CDR3 size: 14 residues. From germline, CDR1 is KGHSH and CDR2 LQKENI. The CDR3 DNA is TGTGCCAGCTCACCGGGAGCAACTAATGAAAAACTGTTTTTT. It specifies CASSPGATNEKLFF.

CDR3 protein: CASRPPGTHGEQFF. Written as DNA, the CDR3 is TGTGCCAGCAGGCCCCCGGGAACCCACGGGGAGCAGTTCTTC. The J gene is TRBJ2-1, the V gene TRBV25-1; possibly TRBD2 for D (5 bases). Trimming pared 6 bases from V and 10 bases from J, leaving 19 bases between. Germline V gene lookup returns CDR1 MGHDK and CDR2 SYGVNS. This CDR3 comprises 14 residues.

The chain employs TRBV5-1 and TRBJ2-7, with D tentatively TRBD1 (6 bases). The germline gives CDR1 SGHRS, CDR2 YFSETQ. Trimming stripped 0 bases from V and 4 bases from J, with 14 bases between. The CDR3 runs 15 residues. In DNA, the CDR3 is TGCGCCAGCAGCTTGGCCTCGCGGACAGTTTACGAGCAGTACTTC. This codes for CASSLASRTVYEQYF.

DNA for the CDR3: TGTGCCAGCACCCGAAGCGGGCAGGGAGACGTTGGCTACACCTTC. Translating it yields CASTRSGQGDVGYTF. This chain connects TRBV4-2 to TRBJ1-2; D possibly corresponds to TRBD1 (5 bases). Germline assignment: CDR1 LGHNA and CDR2 YNFKEQ. The ends were cut back, 7 bases at V and 7 bases at J, with 22 bases in the middle. The CDR3 length is 15 residues.

Comment on this clone: The same CDR3 can be traced to other DNA sequences in this sample. This chain connects TRBV5-1 to TRBJ2-7; tentative D call: TRBD1 (6 bases). CDR1 is SGHRS, CDR2 YFSETQ, per germline. The CDR3 spans 15 residues. V gave up 0 bases and J gave up 1 base, with 11 bases separating them. The chain's CDR3 is CASSLGGRGSYEQYF. The CDR3 DNA reads as TGCGCCAGCAGCTTGGGAGGCAGGGGTTCCTACGAGCAGTACTTC.

This chain links TRBV7-2 with TRBJ2-5; 8 nucleotides agree with TRBD2. The V gene end was trimmed by 5 bases and the J gene end by 2 bases; junction bases not matched to a gene: 7. Germline V gives CDR1 SGHTA, CDR2 FQGNSA. The CDR3 is made up of 15 amino acids. The CDR3, as DNA: TGTGCCAGCAGCGCCGACGGGACTAGTCAAGAGACCCAGTACTTC. Its protein is CASSADGTSQETQYF.

The gene calls are TRBV18 and TRBJ2-7; D is ambiguous. CDR1 and CDR2 (germline): KGHSH, LQKENI. The CDR3 runs 13 residues. V lost 2 bases to trimming and J lost 3 bases, with 8 bases between them. This CDR3 is CASSPRQIYEQYF. The CDR3 bases are TGTGCCAGCTCACCAAGGCAGATCTACGAGCAGTACTTC.

The chain is built from TRBV2 and TRBJ2-7, with a weak D call TRBD1 (5 bases). The ends were cut back, 6 bases at V and 4 bases at J, with 16 bases in the middle. Germline V gene sequence: CDR1 SNHLY, CDR2 FYNNEI. This CDR3 is built from 14 residues. The CDR3 DNA sequence: TGTGCCAGCAGCCATGACAGTAACCGGTACGAGCAGTACTTC. Translation gives CASSHDSNRYEQYF.

Concerning this clone: Other DNA sequences from this sample encode an identical CDR3 as well. The chain recombines TRBV18 with TRBJ1-2, with unresolved D. Trimming took off 3 bases at V and 2 bases at J, with 7 bases between the two ends. In germline, CDR1 is KGHSH, CDR2 LQKENI. The CDR3 consists of 13 residues. CDR3 in DNA: TGTGCCAGCTCACCGGAAAGCAACTATGGCTACACCTTC. Encoded protein: CASSPESNYGYTF.

V gene TRBV27 combines with J gene TRBJ2-3; weak D call: TRBD1 (6 bases). Looked up from germline, CDR1 is MNHEY and CDR2 is SMNVEV (reference sequence). CDR3 length: 12 amino acids. Trimming took 4 bases from V and 6 from J, leaving 8 bases between them. This CDR3 is CASSSQGDTQYF. CDR3 nucleotides: TGTGCCAGCAGTTCTCAGGGGGATACGCAGTATTTT.

The chain uses TRBV27 and TRBJ2-5; 10 bases align to TRBD1. Near its end, the DNA agrees better with TRBJ2-7, so the J call may be wrong. This CDR3 spans 14 amino acids. Germline CDR1 is MNHEY and CDR2 is SMNVEV (reference sequence). CDR3 DNA: TGTGCCAGCAGTTCCCGGGACAGGGGCTACGAGCAGTACTTC. It encodes CASSSRDRGYEQYF.

In DNA, the CDR3 is TGTGCCAGCAGTGAAGCCGCGCGTTCCTATAACTATGGCTACACCTTC. As protein: CASSEAARSYNYGYTF. The chain combines TRBV6-1 with TRBJ1-2; D call uncertain. The CDR3 sequence is 16 residues long. V lost 0 bases and J 1 base, leaving 12 bases between the germline ends. The germline gives CDR1 MNHNS, CDR2 SASEGT.

As DNA, the CDR3 is TGTGCCAGCAGCCACGGACTAGCGGGAGGCAAGACTTTTATAGCCAAAAACATTCAGTACTTC. It codes for CASSHGLAGGKTFIAKNIQYF. The genes are TRBV9 and TRBJ2-4, with 14 bases aligning to TRBD2. V gave up 4 bases and J gave up 0 bases; unmatched junction bases: 15. Germline values: CDR1 SGDLS, CDR2 YYNGEE. The CDR3 is 21 amino acids.